One and the same sample provided the 14 T cell receptor beta chains below, sequenced in a study of identifying expanded T cells in peripheral blood. Clones were read by immunoSEQ multiplex PCR, and TCRdb kept only the in-frame ones, dropping some. The sample holds 85,000 to 100,000 clones, about 87% seen once. What was sequenced was blood. These receptors were collected from a person aged 18-70 years in good health.

The chain couples TRBV18 to TRBJ2-5; D uncertain. This CDR3 has 13 residues. V shed 0 bases and J shed 3 bases, with 5 bases lying between them. Germline CDR1 KGHSH, CDR2 LQKENI. The CDR3 region has the DNA TGTGCCAGCTCACCACCAATGAAAGAGACCCAGTACTTC. Its translation is CASSPPMKETQYF.

The chain couples TRBV6-4 to TRBJ2-1, with D perhaps matching TRBD2 (5 bases). The CDR3 sequence is 16 residues long. The V gene lost 0 bases and the J gene lost 0 bases, with 9 bases spanning the gap. Germline assignment: CDR1 MRHNA and CDR2 SNTAGT. CDR3 loop: CASSDSSGSSYNEQFF. CDR3 coding DNA: TGTGCCAGCAGTGACTCCAGCGGAAGCTCCTACAATGAGCAGTTCTTC.

The genes are TRBV27 and TRBJ2-7; no definite D call. V was cut by 4 bases and J by 2 bases, with 6 bases left in between. CDR1 and CDR2 from the germline V gene are MNHEY and SMNVEV (reference sequence). CDR3 length: 12 amino acids. CDR3 sequence (DNA): TGTGCCAGCAGTTCAGGAACCTACGAGCAGTACTTC. Encoded protein: CASSSGTYEQYF.

The rearrangement uses TRBV5-4 and TRBJ1-4; D remains ambiguous. The V gene's germline CDR1 is SGHNT and CDR2 YYREEE (reference sequence). This CDR3 is 13 amino acids long. The V gene lost 2 bases and the J gene lost 4 bases, with 6 bases spanning the gap. The CDR3 DNA reads TGTGCCAGCAGCTTAGCCTTTAATGAAAAACTGTTTTTT. Amino acid sequence: CASSLAFNEKLFF.

This rearrangement joins TRBV5-1 to TRBJ1-6; 9 nucleotides agree with TRBD1. In germline, CDR1 is SGHRS, CDR2 YFSETQ. The ends lost 0 bases at V and 10 bases at J; junction bases unmatched: 14. This CDR3 contains 18 residues. The CDR3 loop reads CASSLDGRTGERGSPLHF. The CDR3, as DNA: TGCGCCAGCAGCTTGGATGGGAGGACAGGGGAGAGGGGGTCACCCCTCCACTTT.

This clone was detected once. V gene TRBV25-1 combines with J gene TRBJ2-7; no definite D call. From germline, CDR1 is MGHDK and CDR2 SYGVNS. V dropped 4 bases and J dropped 0 bases, with 13 bases sitting between them. This CDR3 has 15 residues. CDR3 sequence: CASSGSWTGSYEQYF. The CDR3 DNA follows: TGTGCCAGCAGTGGGTCCTGGACGGGCTCCTACGAGCAGTACTTC.

The chain carries TRBV5-1 and TRBJ1-3; maybe TRBD1 (6 bases). Per germline, CDR1 SGHRS and CDR2 YFSETQ. Trimming took off 6 bases at V and 0 bases at J, with 10 bases between the two ends. This CDR3 contains 14 residues. The CDR3 loop is CASTIGGSGNTIYF. CDR3 in DNA: TGCGCCAGCACCATAGGGGGCTCTGGAAACACCATATATTTT.

The chain joins TRBV19 to TRBJ2-3; 8 positions match TRBD1. The junction had 2 bases not matched to a gene; V was cut back by 3 bases and J by 3 bases. Germline V gives CDR1 LNHDA, CDR2 SQIVND (reference sequence). The CDR3 runs to 14 residues. CDR3 sequence: CASSMGTGTDTQYF. In DNA form, the CDR3 reads TGTGCCAGTAGTATGGGGACAGGTACAGATACGCAGTATTTT.

The V and J genes are TRBV27 and TRBJ1-3; D call uncertain. V lost 7 bases, J lost 2 bases, and 9 bases lay in between. This CDR3 contains 13 residues. The germline CDR1 and CDR2 sequences are MNHEY and SMNVEV (reference sequence). In DNA, the CDR3 is TGTGCCAGCACCGGCGTCCCTGGAAACACCATATATTTT. This sequence encodes CASTGVPGNTIYF.

Here the CDR3 reads CASSSGDSTYEQYF. CDR3 DNA: TGTGCCAGCAGTTCTGGGGACAGCACCTACGAGCAGTACTTC. The V call is TRBV6-5, the J call TRBJ2-7; 7 positions match TRBD1. Germline loops: CDR1 MNHEY, CDR2 SVGAGI. The CDR3 is 14 residues long. J lost 2 bases, V lost 4 bases, and 5 bases had no gene match.

The V and J genes are TRBV2 and TRBJ2-5; no firm D call. Trimming left V 4 bases short and J 4 bases short, with 4 bases between. The CDR3 sequence is 11 residues long. Germline-derived CDR1 and CDR2 are SNHLY and FYNNEI. CDR3 sequence: CASSVAETQYF. CDR3 sequence (DNA): TGTGCCAGCAGTGTCGCAGAGACCCAGTACTTC.

The chain employs TRBV6-1 and TRBJ2-1; unclear D gene. The CDR3 runs to 16 residues. Trimming removed 3 bases from V and 7 bases from J, with 19 bases in between. Germline V gives CDR1 MNHNS, CDR2 SASEGT. In DNA, the CDR3 is TGTGCCAGCAGTGAGATTTATGGGATGTTTTGGAATGAGCAGTTCTTC. This gives the protein CASSEIYGMFWNEQFF.

The chain joins TRBV6-1 to TRBJ1-1; D possibly corresponds to TRBD1 (6 bases). V lost 8 bases and J 5 bases, leaving 21 bases between the germline ends. Looked up from germline, CDR1 is MNHNS and CDR2 is SASEGT. There are 15 residues in the CDR3. The CDR3: CASEGDPQGRTEAFF. Here the CDR3 DNA reads TGTGCCAGCGAAGGAGATCCCCAGGGGAGGACTGAAGCTTTCTTT.

V usage is TRBV19 and J usage is TRBJ1-1, with 9 nucleotides matching TRBD1. After removal of 7 bases from V and 3 bases from J, the junction contained 6 bases not matched to a gene. This CDR3 is 14 amino acids long. CDR1 is LNHDA and CDR2 is SQIVND in the germline V gene (reference sequence). CDR3 sequence: CASKTGGRDTEAFF. The CDR3 coding sequence is TGTGCCAGTAAGACAGGGGGAAGGGACACTGAAGCTTTCTTT. Complete variable domain (other parts from reference TRBV19 and TRBJ1-1): DGGITQSPKYLFRKEGQNVTLSCEQNLNHDAMYWYRQDPGQGLRLIYYSQIVNDFQKGDIAEGYSVSREKKESFPLTVTSAQKNPTAFYLCASKTGGRDTEAFFGQGTRLTVV.